This record concerns one T cell receptor beta chain sequence. This sample is drawn from a study of blood T cell repertoires in COVID-19. Study information: The samples span acute and convalescent COVID-19 from the United States, Italy and Spain. In each case, the material was cDNA or gDNA derived from T cells, B-cell-depleted T cells, or PBMCs.

The authors' processing: By means of reference gene primer amplification, nucleated cell counts were estimated. The table came from immunoSEQ multiplex PCR; TCRdb's copy has only in-frame clones and leaves some out. Clone size and V and J calls were adopted from that table, with D and trimming inferred from the DNA. The sample has approximately 210,000 clones; about 91% are singletons. Germline assignment: CDR1 ENHRY and CDR2 SYGVKD. V was trimmed by 2 bases and J by 3 bases, leaving 7 bases between them. This CDR3 contains 13 residues. The chain employs TRBV10-3 and TRBJ1-1, with D maybe TRBD1 (5 bases). The TCR originated in a woman aged 40 to 50 with acute or convalescent COVID-19. The sequencing input was peripheral blood. The CDR3 DNA sequence: TGTGCCATCAGTGAGAGGGGTGACACTGAAGCTTTCTTT. Amino acids: CAISERGDTEAFF.